This T cell receptor (beta chain) was documented in a study of response to subunit inactivated influenza vaccine listed by TCRdb under 2018. Study-level background: Deep quantitative T cell receptor repertoire profiling was used in the study to track responses to a trivalent subunit inactivated influenza vaccine.

What the work shows at the level of the full study, not this receptor alone: The authors suggested that each seasonal influenza vaccination may recruit only a limited number of new T cells.

This clonotype was observed a few times. Its target antigen remains unknown. Base-call qualities are not available, and no considerably larger clone is one nucleotide away. Via the germline V gene, CDR1 is ENHRY and CDR2 SYGVKD. The CDR3 covers 16 residues, taking in both the cysteine and the phenylalanine. The sequence is cut down to CDR3 DNA, 48 bases in frame from base 1. Deletion took 0 bases off V and 4 bases off J, with a span of 16 bases between the germline ends. The library came from RT-PCR. Sequencing was carried out with an Illumina HiSeq 2500. The public reads were quality trimmed at Q25 with fastp and then assembled into clones with MiXCR by TCRdb, keeping productive beta chains. Each CDR3 protein appears once, grouped with its most common genes and DNA. The sample contains about 800,000 distinct CDR3 sequences, approximately 21% of them found a single time. Of the sample, 10% is held by the ten largest clones.

The source is a man between 45 and 60 years old who received an inactivated influenza vaccine. Donor details come from another sample of the same person, matched by shared clones. The rearranged chain carries TRBV10-3 and TRBJ2-7; TRBD1 is a possible D gene, resting on 6 matching bases. Here the sequenced sample was PBMCs from blood, taken more than 4 days after vaccination. CDR3 reads: CAISESKPGQRYEQYF. The sequenced DNA is TGTGCCATCAGTGAGTCGAAGCCCGGACAGAGGTACGAGCAGTACTTC.